The clone carrying this TCR beta chain was found many times. Its specificity is unknown. Documented time point: sample taken at primary tumor resection. The sequenced material consisted of unsorted whole RNA from tumor, nontumor lung or frozen PBMC. Patients with untreated early-stage non-small cell lung cancer, numbering around 72, were the donors. Every individual TCR cDNA molecule carried its own unique molecular identifier, which allowed correction of PCR and sequencing errors. A single record per CDR3 protein comes from TCRdb applying MiXCR to the 5' RACE reads. Of more than 50,000 distinct CDR3 sequences listed, more than 6.5% are singletons. These data come from a study of spatial heterogeneity in lung cancer. In germline, CDR1 is SGHTA, CDR2 FQGNSA. The CDR3 spans 15 residues. The junction had 5 bases not matched to a gene; V was cut back by 5 bases and J by 6 bases. Findings and limits, study-wide: Blood carried ubiquitous expanded tumor TCRs more at resection than follow-up.

The rearrangement joins TRBV7-2 to TRBJ2-2; 11 bases match TRBD1. Source: PBMCs, taken at surgery. The clonotype comes from a female donor with early-stage non-small cell lung cancer. DNA of the CDR3: TGTGCCAGCAGCAGGGACAGGGGGTCCGCCGGGGAGCTGTTTTTT. As protein: CASSRDRGSAGELFF.